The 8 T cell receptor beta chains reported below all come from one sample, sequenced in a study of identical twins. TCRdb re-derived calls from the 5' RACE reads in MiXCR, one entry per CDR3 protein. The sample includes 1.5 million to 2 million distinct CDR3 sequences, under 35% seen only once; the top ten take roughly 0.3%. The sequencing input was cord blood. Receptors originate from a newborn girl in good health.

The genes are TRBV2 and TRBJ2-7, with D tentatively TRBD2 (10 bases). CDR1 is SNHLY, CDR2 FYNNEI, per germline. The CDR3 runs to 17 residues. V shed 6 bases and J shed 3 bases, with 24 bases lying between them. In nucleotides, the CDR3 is TGTGCCAGCAGAGGGGGACAGGGAACTAGCGGGATCTACGAGCAGTACTTC. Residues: CASRGGQGTSGIYEQYF.

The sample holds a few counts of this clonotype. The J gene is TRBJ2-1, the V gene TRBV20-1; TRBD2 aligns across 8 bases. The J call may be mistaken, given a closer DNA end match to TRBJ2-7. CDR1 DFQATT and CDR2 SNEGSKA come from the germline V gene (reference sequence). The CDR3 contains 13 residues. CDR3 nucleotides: TGCAGTGTAAGCGGGAGTAGGTACAATGAGCAGTACTTC. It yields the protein CSVSGSRYNEQYF.

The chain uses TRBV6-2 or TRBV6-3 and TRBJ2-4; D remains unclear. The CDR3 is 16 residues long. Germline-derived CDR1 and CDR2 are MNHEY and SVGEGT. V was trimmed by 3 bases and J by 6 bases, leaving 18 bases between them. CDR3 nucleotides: TGTGCCAGCAGTTATCCAGACCCAGGTCCCCTAAACATTCAGTACTTC. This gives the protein CASSYPDPGPLNIQYF.

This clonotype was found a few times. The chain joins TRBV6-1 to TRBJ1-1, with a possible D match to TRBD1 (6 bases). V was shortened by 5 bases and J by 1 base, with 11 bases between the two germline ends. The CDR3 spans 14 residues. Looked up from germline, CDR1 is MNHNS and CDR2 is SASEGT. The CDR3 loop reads CASSRQERNTEAFF. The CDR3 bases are TGTGCCAGCAGTAGACAGGAGAGGAACACTGAAGCTTTCTTT.

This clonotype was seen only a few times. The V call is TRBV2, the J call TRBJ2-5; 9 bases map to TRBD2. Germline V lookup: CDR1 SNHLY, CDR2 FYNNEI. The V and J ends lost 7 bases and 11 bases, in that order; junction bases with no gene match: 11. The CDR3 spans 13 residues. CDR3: CASNAGGPREQYF. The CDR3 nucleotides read TGTGCCAGCAACGCGGGGGGGCCCAGAGAGCAGTACTTC.

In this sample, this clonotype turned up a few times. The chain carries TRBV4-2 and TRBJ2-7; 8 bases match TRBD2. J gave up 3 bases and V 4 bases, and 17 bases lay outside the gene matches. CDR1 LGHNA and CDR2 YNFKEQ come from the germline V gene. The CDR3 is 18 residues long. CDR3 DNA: TGTGCCAGCAGCCTCGAGAGGGGGGCGGGGGGCCGTTACTACGAGCAGTACTTC. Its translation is CASSLERGAGGRYYEQYF.

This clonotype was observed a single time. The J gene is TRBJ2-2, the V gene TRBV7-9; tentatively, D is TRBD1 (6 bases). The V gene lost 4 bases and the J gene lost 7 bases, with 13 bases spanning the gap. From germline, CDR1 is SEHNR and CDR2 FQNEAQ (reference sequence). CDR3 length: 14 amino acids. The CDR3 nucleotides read TGTGCCAGCAGCTCACACAGGGTAAACGGGGAGCTGTTTTTT. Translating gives CASSSHRVNGELFF.

The CDR3 protein is CASSLVVGTLNTEAFF. As DNA, the CDR3 is TGCGCCAGCAGCTTGGTAGTCGGCACATTAAACACTGAAGCTTTCTTT. The rearrangement joins TRBV5-1 to TRBJ1-1; D remains unclear. Trimming pared 0 bases from V and 2 bases from J, leaving 14 bases between. This CDR3 region has 16 residues. Germline CDR1 reads SGHRS; CDR2 reads YFSETQ.